A single T cell receptor (beta chain) is shown here with its context. Its target is not known. Germline CDR1 reads SGHTA; CDR2 reads FQGNSA. Unmatched junction bases numbered 12, after V lost 5 bases and J lost 7 bases. The CDR3 is 15 residues long. The source of the sample is a study of human T cells and chemical hapten exposure. Overall study results and limits: The study found expanded TCRs formed significantly more large CDR3 similarity clusters than controls.

Time point given: patch test 1, 2 weeks after DPC sensitization. As to treatment: therapeutic diphenylcyclopropenone sensitization with weekly scalp DPC. The study extracted total RNA from unfractionated whole blood. TCRdb ran MiXCR on the RACE reads and lists one entry per CDR3 protein. The sample contains 100,000 or so distinct CDR3 sequences, approximately 10% of which appear only once. The J gene is TRBJ2-7, the V gene TRBV7-2; 9 bases match TRBD2. The TCR originated in a man aged 35 to 55 with alopecia areata. Some clones in this sample may be carry-over from other donors' samples. This material consisted of whole blood, taken in connection with sensitization to the hapten diphenylcyclopropenone (DPC). The CDR3 DNA reads TGTGCCAGCAGCGATGGGACTAGCATCCGAGGGGAGCAGTACTTC. Protein sequence: CASSDGTSIRGEQYF.